The clone carrying this TCR beta chain was counted a few times. This sample was included in a study of T cells in Graves' hyperthyroidism and ophthalmopathy. What was amplified from RNA transcripts were TCR beta CDR3 regions. An initial round of RT-PCR targeting the TCR CDR3 relied on the HTBI primer set. A single record per CDR3 protein comes from TCRdb applying MiXCR to the multiplex PCR reads. Counted here are under 350,000 distinct CDR3 sequences, approximately 13% occurring once; the ten biggest clones make up 30% to 40%. The CDR3 totals 17 residues. The germline CDR1 and CDR2 sequences are SGHVS and FNYEAQ. J gave up 5 bases and V 5 bases, and 13 bases lay outside the gene matches.

Sequencing was done on a sample of blood. This receptor was obtained from a woman aged 35 to 49 with Graves' ophthalmopathy. The J gene is TRBJ2-3, the V gene TRBV7-6, with 10 bases fitting TRBD1. In DNA form, the CDR3 reads TGTGCCAGCAGCCTACCCCCGGGACAGGGGCATCAAGATACGCAGTATTTT. Amino acids: CASSLPPGQGHQDTQYF.